This passage covers 7 T cell receptor beta chains from one sample sequenced in a study of graft-versus-host responses after intestinal transplantation. Produced via immunoSEQ multiplex PCR; TCRdb's table is partial and in-frame only. This table holds some 14,000 clones, 70% to 90% found once. Here the sequenced sample was bone marrow, taken 125 days after intestinal transplantation. The source of these receptors is a human patient who received an intestinal transplant, so some T cells may come from the graft donor.

Worth noting for this clone: One end of the junction fails to match germline, which may point to a read error. The rearrangement uses TRBV11-1 and TRBJ2-7, with 9 bases fitting TRBD2. The germline V gene encodes CDR1 SGHAT and CDR2 FQDESV (reference sequence). The CDR3 has 14 amino acids. In DNA form, the CDR3 reads TGTGCCAGCAGCCTAGCGGGAAGCTCCTACGAGCAGTACTTC. Protein product: CASSLAGSSYEQYF. Full variable domain (rest looked up from reference TRBV11-1 and TRBJ2-7): EAEVAQSPRYKITEKSQAVAFWCDPISGHATLYWYRQILGQGPELLVQFQDESVVDDSQLPKDRFSAERLKGVDSTLKIQPAELGDSAMYLCASSLAGSSYEQYFGPGTRLTVT.

This clone was found once. Other DNA sequences of this sample code for an identical CDR3. CDR3 DNA: TGTGCCAGCAGCGTAGGCGGGGGCAATCAGCCCCAGCATTTT. Translating gives CASSVGGGNQPQHF. The V and J genes are TRBV9 and TRBJ1-5; D not resolved. Germline V gene lookup returns CDR1 SGDLS and CDR2 YYNGEE. The CDR3 loop spans 14 amino acids. Trimming pared 0 bases from V and 2 bases from J, leaving 6 bases between.

This chain connects TRBV7-8 to TRBJ1-4, with D unresolved. The CDR3 runs 14 residues. V lost 3 bases to trimming and J lost 3 bases, with 8 bases between them. Per germline, CDR1 SGHVS and CDR2 FQNEAQ. DNA of the CDR3: TGTGCCAGCAGCTTGGAAAGCGCTAATGAAAAACTGTTTTTT. This sequence encodes CASSLESANEKLFF.

This clone is a singleton in its sample. The V call is TRBV29-1, the J call TRBJ2-7, with D maybe TRBD1 (5 bases). V lost 7 bases to trimming and J lost 5 bases, with 12 bases between them. The germline gives CDR1 SQVTM, CDR2 ANQGSEA. The CDR3 extends over 11 amino acids. Here the CDR3 DNA reads TGCAGCGGGGGCTTTGGTAACGAGCAGTACTTC. It specifies CSGGFGNEQYF.

The rearrangement joins TRBV28 to TRBJ2-7, with 9 nucleotides matching TRBD1. CDR1 is MDHEN and CDR2 is SYDVKM in the germline V gene. Trimming took 2 bases from V and 0 from J; bases not matched to a gene: 5. There are 16 residues in the CDR3. Here the CDR3 DNA reads TGTGCCAGCAGTTTAAGGACAGGGGCCCTCTCCTACGAGCAGTACTTC. This gives the protein CASSLRTGALSYEQYF.

The chain has TRBV7-9 and TRBJ2-4; D not resolved. The CDR3 spans 18 residues. The germline V and J ends were trimmed by 5 bases and 8 bases, with 28 bases remaining between them. The germline CDR1 and CDR2 sequences are SEHNR and FQNEAQ (reference sequence). CDR3 sequence: CASSPPRVVEMTGDIQYF. The CDR3 DNA reads as TGTGCCAGCAGCCCCCCCCGCGTTGTAGAAATGACTGGTGACATTCAGTACTTC.

The chain combines TRBV4-2 with TRBJ2-7, with 8 bases fitting TRBD1. The CDR3 covers 15 residues. Germline CDR1 reads LGHNA; CDR2 reads YNFKEQ. Trimming cost V 4 bases and J 0 bases; bases outside gene matches: 5. The CDR3 sequence is CASSRTGTFSYEQYF. For the CDR3, the DNA is TGTGCCAGCAGCCGGACAGGGACTTTCTCCTACGAGCAGTACTTC.